This T cell receptor beta chain appears in the sequencing data of a study of glioma-infiltrating T cells. Amplification of TCR alpha and beta CDR3 regions from RNA used iRepertoire nested multiplex PCR. One entry per CDR3 protein results from TCRdb running MiXCR on the multiplex PCR reads. This table has roughly 120,000 distinct CDR3 sequences, roughly 23% appearing once. This clonotype was seen many times. Trimming took off 8 bases at V and 7 bases at J, with 9 bases between the two ends. The CDR3 is made up of 11 amino acids. The germline CDR1 and CDR2 sequences are LNHDA and SQIVND (reference sequence).

The clonotype was recovered from a human donor with low-grade glioma or glioblastoma, undergoing nonglioma brain surgery, or in good health (not recorded which). The chain is built from TRBV19 and TRBJ1-5; D not certain. Sequencing was done on a sample of glioma tissue, nonneoplastic brain tissue, or PBMCs (not recorded which). CDR3 sequence: CASVRKQPQHF. CDR3 in DNA: TGTGCCAGTGTACGGAAACAGCCCCAGCATTTT.